This TCR beta chain was identified during a study of regulatory T cells in long-lasting Graves disease. Overall study findings and caveats: Among persistent patients, a larger number of public clonotypes were shared (around 2,700) than among newly diagnosed patients (under 1,000).

This clonotype showed up many times. The antigen is undetermined. Arm-PCR of CDR3 regions and iRepertoire HTBI primers were used to build TCR beta libraries. TCRdb recomputed calls from the multiplex PCR reads with MiXCR, one row per CDR3 protein. The table includes about 300,000 distinct CDR3 sequences, 22% detected once. Time point meaning: persistent/refractory GD, antithyroid drugs over 5 years with positive TRAb. Generation of the TCR library employed RNA extracted from PBMCs. Trimming took off 7 bases at V and 0 bases at J, with 12 bases between the two ends. The CDR3 has 14 amino acids. Per the germline V gene, CDR1 is MDHEN and CDR2 is SYDVKM.

Material: peripheral blood mononuclear cells (PBMCs), obtained when the disease was refractory, from a patient treated with antithyroid drugs. The chain couples TRBV28 to TRBJ2-5; D gene ambiguous. This TCR derives from a female donor with Graves disease. CDR3 amino acids: CASMPGRYQETQYF. The CDR3 DNA reads TGTGCCAGCATGCCGGGCCGGTACCAAGAGACCCAGTACTTC.